A selection of T cell receptor beta chains follows, all from one sample in a study of blood T cell repertoires in COVID-19. Generated by immunoSEQ multiplex PCR, the TCRdb table keeps only in-frame clones and is missing some. Seen here are 100,000 or so clones, about 80% observed once, and the top ten hold 15% to 20%. Sequencing was carried out using peripheral blood. The source of these receptors is an elderly man with acute or convalescent COVID-19. The CDR3 runs from the conserved cysteine through the conserved F or W. Fields, in order: D gene, clone size, J gene, V gene, CDR3 protein, CDR3 DNA. The D gene is left open where the match is weak. Clone sizes are given selectively: once, few, many, or a class where the clone is expanded.

TRBD1,-,TRBJ2-1,TRBV19,CASNTQGSSYNEQFF,TGTGCCAGTAATACACAGGGGAGCTCCTACAATGAGCAGTTCTTC
-,-,TRBJ2-7,TRBV27,CASSPSGRPSYEQYF,TGTGCCAGCAGTCCCAGCGGCCGCCCCTCCTACGAGCAGTACTTC
TRBD2,once,TRBJ2-3,TRBV30,CAWSRAGATSTDTQYF,TGTGCCTGGAGTAGAGCGGGGGCGACTAGCACAGATACGCAGTATTTT
-,-,TRBJ1-1,TRBV14,CASSQTGSGEAFF,TGTGCCAGCAGCCAGACAGGTTCCGGTGAAGCTTTCTTT
-,-,TRBJ2-1,TRBV28,CASSLRQGGQFF,TGTGCCAGCAGTTTAAGGCAGGGCGGGCAGTTCTTC
TRBD1,-,TRBJ2-2,TRBV5-1,CASSFGTGLNTGELFF,TGCGCCAGCAGCTTCGGGACAGGGTTGAACACCGGGGAGCTGTTTTTT
-,-,TRBJ1-1,TRBV28,CASVRAITTEAFF,TGTGCCAGCGTCAGGGCTATAACGACTGAAGCTTTCTTT
-,-,TRBJ2-1,TRBV5-1,CASSFTGSHNEQFF,TGCGCCAGCAGCTTCACCGGGTCCCACAATGAGCAGTTCTTC
-,-,TRBJ2-7,TRBV7-2,CASSASYEQYF,TGTGCCAGCAGCGCCAGTTACGAGCAGTACTTC
-,few,TRBJ1-5,TRBV28,CASSFGNRGNQPQHF,TGTGCCAGCAGTTTTGGAAACAGGGGCAATCAGCCCCAGCATTTT
-,-,TRBJ2-3,TRBV5-1,CASSLDGQGSTDTQYF,TGCGCCAGCAGCCTGGATGGGCAGGGAAGCACAGATACGCAGTATTTT
-,-,TRBJ1-1,TRBV6-1,CASSLDGGLGEAFF,TGTGCCAGCAGTCTGGACGGGGGGCTTGGTGAAGCTTTCTTT
TRBD1,-,TRBJ1-4,TRBV18,CASSPRTGEELFF,TGTGCCAGCTCACCCCGGACAGGGGAGGAACTGTTTTTT
-,-,TRBJ1-2,TRBV6-5,CASSYSRSGGDGYTF,TGTGCCAGCAGTTACTCAAGGTCCGGGGGGGATGGCTACACCTTC
-,-,TRBJ1-5,TRBV19,CASTSRDQPQHF,TGTGCCAGTACCTCTAGAGATCAGCCCCAGCATTTT
-,few,TRBJ1-4,TRBV7-8,CASSPHGGTTNEKLFF,TGTGCCAGCAGCCCCCATGGGGGGACAACTAATGAAAAACTGTTTTTT
-,few,TRBJ1-4,TRBV30,CAWSVRDFGATNEKLFF,TGTGCCTGGAGTGTACGGGACTTTGGAGCAACTAATGAAAAACTGTTTTTT
TRBD1,-,TRBJ2-1,TRBV7-9,CASSPRTGNEQFF,TGTGCCAGCAGCCCTCGGACAGGGAATGAGCAGTTCTTC
TRBD1,-,TRBJ2-7,TRBV6-5,CASSYGGQGASNEQYF,TGTGCCAGCAGTTACGGGGGACAGGGGGCGAGTAACGAGCAGTACTTC
-,-,TRBJ1-1,TRBV19,CASKPGLLGEAFF,TGTGCCAGTAAGCCAGGGCTACTCGGTGAAGCTTTCTTT
-,-,TRBJ1-3,TRBV19,CASSSGSRGNTIYF,TGTGCCAGTAGTTCTGGCAGCCGCGGGAACACCATATATTTT
TRBD2,few,TRBJ2-1,TRBV29-1,CSAGLAEQFF,TGCAGCGCCGGACTAGCGGAGCAGTTCTTC
-,-,TRBJ2-2,TRBV29-1,CSVAPAFRTGELFF,TGCAGCGTTGCCCCCGCTTTTAGAACGGGGGAGCTGTTTTTT
TRBD1,-,TRBJ2-7,TRBV28,CASSSPGQGGYEQYF,TGTGCCAGCAGTTCGCCGGGACAGGGGGGCTACGAGCAGTACTTC
TRBD1,few,TRBJ1-4,TRBV6-5,CASSYAGQGDEKLFF,TGTGCCAGCAGTTACGCGGGACAGGGAGATGAAAAACTGTTTTTT
-,-,TRBJ2-7,TRBV7-2,CASSFFSGQRGEQYF,TGTGCCAGCAGCTTTTTCTCAGGACAGCGAGGCGAGCAGTACTTC
-,-,TRBJ2-1,TRBV4-3,CASSPTSATMYNEQFF,TGCGCCAGCAGCCCGACCTCGGCGACTATGTACAATGAGCAGTTCTTC
TRBD1,-,TRBJ2-3,TRBV11-2,CASSLGQGATDTQYF,TGTGCCAGCAGCTTAGGACAGGGCGCCACAGATACGCAGTATTTT
TRBD1,once,TRBJ2-1,TRBV27,CASHRGPYNEQFF,TGTGCCAGCCACAGGGGGCCCTACAATGAGCAGTTCTTC
TRBD1,-,TRBJ2-7,TRBV5-4,CASSLAIGGLHEQYF,TGTGCCAGCAGCTTGGCCATAGGGGGCTTACACGAGCAGTACTTC
TRBD1,-,TRBJ1-4,TRBV7-8,CASSPGQIATNEKLFF,TGTGCCAGCAGCCCGGGACAGATCGCAACTAATGAAAAACTGTTTTTT